This paragraph reports one TCR beta chain. Its antigen remains unidentified. Naive CD45RA+ and memory CD45RO+ CD4+ or CD8+ T cells were FACS-sorted. Trimming cost V 1 base and J 7 bases, with 14 bases left between them. The CDR3 extends over 15 amino acids. Germline CDR1 SGHTA, CDR2 FQGNSA. The data were produced by immunoSEQ multiplex PCR, yet TCRdb's version contains in-frame clones alone and is incomplete. The sample holds approximately 35,000 clones, less than 90% seen once. The data belong to a study of regulatory dendritic cells for organ transplantation. Study-level findings and limits: Memory CD8+ T cells were the most oligoclonal; naive cells were highly diverse.

The source material was naive CD4+ T cells from blood. Subset: CD45RA+ naive T cells. The TCR was taken from a human donor in good health. J is TRBJ1-5 and V is TRBV7-2, with D unresolved. The CDR3 nucleotides are TGTGCCAGCAGCTTAGAATACGGCGGGCGGCAGCCCCAGCATTTT. This sequence encodes CASSLEYGGRQPQHF.